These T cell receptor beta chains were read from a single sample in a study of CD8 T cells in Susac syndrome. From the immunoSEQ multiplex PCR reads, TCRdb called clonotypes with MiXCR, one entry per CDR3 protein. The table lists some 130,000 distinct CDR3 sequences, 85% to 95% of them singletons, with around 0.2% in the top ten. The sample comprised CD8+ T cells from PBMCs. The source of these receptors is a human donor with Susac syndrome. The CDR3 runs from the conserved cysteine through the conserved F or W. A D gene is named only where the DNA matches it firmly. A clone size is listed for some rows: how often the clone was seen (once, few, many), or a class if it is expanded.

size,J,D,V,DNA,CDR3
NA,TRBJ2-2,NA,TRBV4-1,TGCGCCAGCAGCCAAGACTACTTTCGGACAGATAACACCGGGGAGCTGTTTTTT,CASSQDYFRTDNTGELFF
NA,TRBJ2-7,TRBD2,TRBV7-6,TGTGCCAGCAGCCCGGGGACTAGCGGGAGGGCCCGAGAGCAGTACTTC,CASSPGTSGRAREQYF
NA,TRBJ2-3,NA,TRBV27,TGTGCCAGCAGTTCCCTTCCACCGCGGGCAGATACGCAGTATTTT,CASSSLPPRADTQYF
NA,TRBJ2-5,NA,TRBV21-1,TGTGCCAGCACCAGGCGAGAAGAAGAGACCCAGTACTTC,CASTRREEETQYF
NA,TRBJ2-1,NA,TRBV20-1,TGCAGTCCCATGAGTCTAACAAACAATGAGCAGTTCTTC,CSPMSLTNNEQFF
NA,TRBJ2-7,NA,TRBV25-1,TGTGCCAGCAGTGCTAGAGGTTCATCAGGGGAGCAGTACTTC,CASSARGSSGEQYF
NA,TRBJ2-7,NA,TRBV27,TGTGCCAGCAGTTTCGGCCGTTCTCCCTACGAGCAGTACTTC,CASSFGRSPYEQYF
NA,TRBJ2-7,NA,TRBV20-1,TGCAGTGCTAGAGACGCGCGTCTCGTCTCCTACGAGCAGTACTTC,CSARDARLVSYEQYF
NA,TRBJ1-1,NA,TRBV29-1,TGCAGCGTTGTCAGGGGCCTGGAGAACACTGAAACTTTCTTT,CSVVRGLENTETFF
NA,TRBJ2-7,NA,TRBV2,TGTGCCAGCAGTGATCGAGCGAGCGAGCAGTACTTC,CASSDRASEQYF
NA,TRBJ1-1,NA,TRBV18,TGTGCCACCGCAGAGGGTGCGAAGACTGAAGCTTTCTTT,CATAEGAKTEAFF
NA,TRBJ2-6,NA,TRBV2,TGTGCCAGCAGTGAGATTGGGGTATCTGGGGCCAACGTCCTGACTTTC,CASSEIGVSGANVLTF
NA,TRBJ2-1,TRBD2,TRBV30,TGTGCCTGGAGTGTAGCGGCTAGCGGCAATGAGCAGTTCTTC,CAWSVAASGNEQFF
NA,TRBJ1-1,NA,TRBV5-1,TGCGCCAGCAGCTTGGTGGGAACCACTGAAGCTTTCTTT,CASSLVGTTEAFF
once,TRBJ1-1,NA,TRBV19,TGTGCCAGTAAGGGGATGAACACTGAAGCTTTCTTT,CASKGMNTEAFF
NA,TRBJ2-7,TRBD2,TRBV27,TGTGCCAGCAGCTCCGGGACTACATCCTACGAGCAGTACTTC,CASSSGTTSYEQYF
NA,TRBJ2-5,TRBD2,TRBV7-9,TGTGCCAGCAGCTCCTCGGATAGCGGGATCCAAGAGACCCAGTACTTC,CASSSSDSGIQETQYF
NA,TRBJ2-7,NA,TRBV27,TGTGCCAGCAGTTTATCGGTAGACGTTTACGAGCAGTACTTC,CASSLSVDVYEQYF
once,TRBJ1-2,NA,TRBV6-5,TGTGCCGCGGCCCCTTTGGGGGGAATGTTAGGCTACACCTTC,CAAAPLGGMLGYTF
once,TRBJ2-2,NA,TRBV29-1,TGCAGCGTTGAAGATCCCGGATCGCTATCGCCCGGGGAGCTGTTTTTT,CSVEDPGSLSPGELFF
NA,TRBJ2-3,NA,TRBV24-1,TGTGCCACCTCCAGCGGGCCAGATACGCAGTATTTT,CATSSGPDTQYF
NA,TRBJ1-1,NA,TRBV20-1,TGCAGTGCTAGAGGATATGAGGGGGTCACTGAAGCTTTCTTT,CSARGYEGVTEAFF
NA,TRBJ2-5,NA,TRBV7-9,TGTGCCAGCAGCCCCGAGGGACAACCGGGAGAGACCCAGTACTTC,CASSPEGQPGETQYF
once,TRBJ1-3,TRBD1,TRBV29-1,TGCAGCGTTGAAGACTGGGACAGGGTTGGAAACACCATATATTTT,CSVEDWDRVGNTIYF
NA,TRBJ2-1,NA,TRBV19,TGTGCCAGTAGTATCGGGGTCAATGAGCAGTTCTTC,CASSIGVNEQFF
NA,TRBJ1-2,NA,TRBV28,TGTGCCAGCAGGGGCCCCTATGGCTACACCTTC,CASRGPYGYTF
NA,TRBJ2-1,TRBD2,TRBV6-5,TGTGCCAGCAGTTCGGGACTAGCAGAATACAATGAGCAGTTCTTC,CASSSGLAEYNEQFF
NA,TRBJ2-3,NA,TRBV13,TGTGCCAGCAGCAACGTGGGAGATACGCAGTATTTT,CASSNVGDTQYF
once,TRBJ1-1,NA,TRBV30,TGTGCCTGGAGTGATAGGGGGGATGAAGCTTTCTTT,CAWSDRGDEAFF
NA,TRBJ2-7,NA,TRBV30,TGTGCCTGGAGCCAATGGGAGGGGGGATCCTACGAGCAGTACTTC,CAWSQWEGGSYEQYF
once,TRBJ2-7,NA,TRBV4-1,TGCGCCAGCAGCCATCTTTTCGGAAAGACCTACGAGCAGTACTTC,CASSHLFGKTYEQYF
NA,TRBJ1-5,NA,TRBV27,TGTGCCAGCAGTTTATCCAGGGTTAGCAATCAGCCCCAGCATTTT,CASSLSRVSNQPQHF
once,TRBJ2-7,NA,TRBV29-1,TGCAGCGTTGAAAAAATAACGGGGAGCTTGGGGGAGCAGTACTTC,CSVEKITGSLGEQYF
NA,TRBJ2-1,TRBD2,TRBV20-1,TGCAGTGCTTCTAAACTAGCGGGAGCCCCCTACAATGAGCAGTTCTTC,CSASKLAGAPYNEQFF
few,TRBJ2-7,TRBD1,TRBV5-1,TGCGCCAGCAGCGGAGGACAGGGCCCCGACGAGCAGTACTTC,CASSGGQGPDEQYF
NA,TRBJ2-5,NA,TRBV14,TGTGCCAGCAGCCTTGCGGGTTCGTGGGAGACCCAGTACTTC,CASSLAGSWETQYF
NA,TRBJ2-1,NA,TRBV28,TGTGCCAGCAGTATTCATCCAGGGGACGAGCAGTTCTTC,CASSIHPGDEQFF
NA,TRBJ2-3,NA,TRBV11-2,TGTGCCAGCAGCTTAGTTTTGGCAGTCGCTAGCACAGATACGCAGTATTTT,CASSLVLAVASTDTQYF
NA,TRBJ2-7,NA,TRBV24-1,TGTGCCACCAGTGAAAGGGGCGAGCAGTACTTC,CATSERGEQYF
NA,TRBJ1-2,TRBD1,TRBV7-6,TGTGCCAGCAGCGCACAGGGGCCTGGTGGCTACACCTTC,CASSAQGPGGYTF
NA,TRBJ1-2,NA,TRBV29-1,TGCAGCGTTCCCTCAGGCGTGGATGGCTACACCTTC,CSVPSGVDGYTF
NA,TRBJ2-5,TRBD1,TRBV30,TGTGCCTGGGGGAGCCGGGACAGGTGGGACTTC,CAWGSRDRWDF
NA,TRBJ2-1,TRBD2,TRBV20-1,TGCAGTGCTAGCGGGCGGGAGGGGAGCTCCTACAATGAGCAGTTCTTC,CSASGREGSSYNEQFF
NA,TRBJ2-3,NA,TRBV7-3,TGTGCCAGCAGCTCGAGGGTGTATGGCACAGATACGCAGTATTTT,CASSSRVYGTDTQYF
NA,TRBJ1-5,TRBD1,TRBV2,TGTGCCAGTAACCCGGGACAGGGGGCATCGATCCATCAGCCCCAGCATTTT,CASNPGQGASIHQPQHF
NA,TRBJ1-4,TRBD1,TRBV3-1,TGTGCCAGCAGCCACGGACAGGGCGGTGGAAAACTGTTTTTT,CASSHGQGGGKLFF
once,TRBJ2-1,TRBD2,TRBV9,TGTGCCAGCAGCGAGTCTAGCGGGAGCGAGCAGTTCTTC,CASSESSGSEQFF
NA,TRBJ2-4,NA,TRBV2,TGTGCCAGCAGTGAAGCTGGCAGGCCGTGGTACTTC,CASSEAGRPWYF
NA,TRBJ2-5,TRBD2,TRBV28,TGTGCCAGCAGGCCCGACAGCGGGGGAGTAGAGACCCAGTACTTC,CASRPDSGGVETQYF
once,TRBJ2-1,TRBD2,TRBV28,TGTGCCAGCAGTTTGAGCGGGAGTTTGGATGAGCAGTTCTTC,CASSLSGSLDEQFF
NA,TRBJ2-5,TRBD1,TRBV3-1,TGTGCCAGCAGCCAACCGACAGGGGGCCAAGAGACCCAGTACTTC,CASSQPTGGQETQYF
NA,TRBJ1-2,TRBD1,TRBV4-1,TGCGCCAGCAGCTCCGGACAGGGAAGGGATGGCTACACCTTC,CASSSGQGRDGYTF
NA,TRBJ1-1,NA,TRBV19,TGTGCCAGTAGTTCGTCGGGGAACACTGAAGCTTTCTTT,CASSSSGNTEAFF
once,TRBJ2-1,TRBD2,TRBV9,TGTGCCAGCAGCGCCCCACCAGCGGGAGGAGGGTCCTACAATGAGCAGTTCTTC,CASSAPPAGGGSYNEQFF
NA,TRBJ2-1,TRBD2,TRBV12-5,TGTGCTGGGGGAGGAGAACTAGCGGGTTCTTCCTACAATGAGCAGTTCTTC,CAGGGELAGSSYNEQFF